This TCR beta chain was sequenced during a study of blood T cells in healthy people across ages. Isolated PBMCs totaled at least 6 million in each sample. The CDR3 has 13 residues. CDR1 and CDR2 from the germline V gene are SQVTM and ANQGSEA. Next came a second PCR, run for roughly 7 to 12 cycles, which used a sample-barcoded 5' primer along with a J-beta primer mix. Via MiXCR, TCRdb re-called the 5' RACE reads, giving one row per CDR3 protein. This sample yields about 1.4 million distinct CDR3 sequences, of which 59% are seen a single time; about 6.7% belongs to the top ten. Sequencing was done on a sample of blood. This clonotype was obtained from a man younger than 35 in good health. The chain uses TRBV29-1 and TRBJ2-1; 12 bases fit TRBD2. The assigned J gene may be wrong: the sequence end matches TRBJ2-7 better. CDR3 protein: CSLLAGGHNEQYF. DNA of the CDR3: TGCAGCCTTCTAGCGGGGGGGCACAATGAGCAGTACTTC.